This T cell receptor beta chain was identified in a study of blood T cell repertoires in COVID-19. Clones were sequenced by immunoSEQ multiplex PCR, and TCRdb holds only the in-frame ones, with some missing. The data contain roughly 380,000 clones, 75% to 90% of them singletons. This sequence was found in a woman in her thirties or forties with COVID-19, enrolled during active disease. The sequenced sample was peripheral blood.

CDR3 bases: TGTGCCAGTAGCAGGCAAGGACAGGCCGGTGGCTACGAGCAGTACTTC. Translation gives CASSRQGQAGGYEQYF. The chain recombines TRBV19 with TRBJ2-7; 7 nucleotides match TRBD1. The V segment lost 6 bases and the J segment 3 bases; nucleotides outside the gene matches: 14. This CDR3 is built from 16 residues. Germline V gene data show CDR1 as LNHDA and CDR2 as SQIVND (reference sequence).